The clone carrying this T cell receptor beta chain was observed once. A far larger clone differs by one base, so this is likely a read error. The record originates from a study of shared clonotypes between healthy human individuals. The CDR3 extends over 12 amino acids. Per the germline V gene, CDR1 is KGHSH and CDR2 is LQKENI. TCRdb's copy holds only in-frame clones and misses some; the assay was immunoSEQ multiplex PCR. The sample records more than 400,000 clones, 70% to 85% being singletons. Researchers drew on about 90 million PBMCs for genomic DNA from unsorted samples. Sequenced material: PBMCs. The chain joins TRBV18 to TRBJ2-1; D remains ambiguous. The clonotype was recovered from a middle-aged woman in good health. Some clones in this sample may be carry-over from other donors' samples. The CDR3 protein is CASSPLPYEQLF. The CDR3, as DNA: TGTGCCAGCTCACCACTACCGTATGAGCAGCTCTTC.